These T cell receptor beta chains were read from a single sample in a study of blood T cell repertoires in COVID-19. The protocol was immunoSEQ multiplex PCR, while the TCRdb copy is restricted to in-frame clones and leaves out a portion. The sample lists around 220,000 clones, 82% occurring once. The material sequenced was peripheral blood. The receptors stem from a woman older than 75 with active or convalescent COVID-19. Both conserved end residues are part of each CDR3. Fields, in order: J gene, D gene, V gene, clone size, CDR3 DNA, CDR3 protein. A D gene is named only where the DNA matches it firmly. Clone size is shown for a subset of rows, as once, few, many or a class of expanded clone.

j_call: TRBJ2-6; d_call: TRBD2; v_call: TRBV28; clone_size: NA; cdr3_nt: TGTGCCAGCAGTTTGCCCCCTAGCGGGGGCGCTTTTGCTGGGGCCAACGTCCTGACTTTC; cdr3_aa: CASSLPPSGGAFAGANVLTF
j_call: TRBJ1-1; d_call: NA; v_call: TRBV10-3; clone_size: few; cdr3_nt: TGTGCCATCAGGGGAGAAGGCTCTTACACTGAAGCTTTCTTT; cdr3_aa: CAIRGEGSYTEAFF
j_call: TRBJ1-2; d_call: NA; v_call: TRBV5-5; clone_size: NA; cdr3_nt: TGTGCCAGCAGCTTATACGGGGGGGACTATGGCTACACCTTC; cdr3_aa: CASSLYGGDYGYTF
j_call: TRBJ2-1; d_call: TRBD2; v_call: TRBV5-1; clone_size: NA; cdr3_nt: TGCGCCAGCAGCGCGGGGACTAGCGGGAGTATCGATGAGCAGTTCTTC; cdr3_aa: CASSAGTSGSIDEQFF
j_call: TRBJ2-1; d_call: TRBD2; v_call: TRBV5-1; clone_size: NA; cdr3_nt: TGCGCCAGCAGCTGGTTAGCGGGGGGGCGCGATGAGCAGTTCTTC; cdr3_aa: CASSWLAGGRDEQFF
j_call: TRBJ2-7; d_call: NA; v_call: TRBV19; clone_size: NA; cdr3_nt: TGTGCCAGTAGTAAAAAGAGCGCGTACGAGCAGTACTTC; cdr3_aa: CASSKKSAYEQYF
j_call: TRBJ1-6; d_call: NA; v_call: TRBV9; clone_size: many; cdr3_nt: TGTGCCAGCAGCGTCGACAGTTTTGGATCACCCCTCCACTTT; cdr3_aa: CASSVDSFGSPLHF
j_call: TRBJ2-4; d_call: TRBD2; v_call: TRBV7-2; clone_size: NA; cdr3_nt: TGTGCCAGCAGCTTAGTGTTCCGAGCGGGAGGGCCGGACATTCAGTACTTC; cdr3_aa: CASSLVFRAGGPDIQYF
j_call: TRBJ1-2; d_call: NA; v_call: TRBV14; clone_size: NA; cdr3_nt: TGTGCCAGCAGCCACAAGGGGAACTATGGCTACACCTTC; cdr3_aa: CASSHKGNYGYTF
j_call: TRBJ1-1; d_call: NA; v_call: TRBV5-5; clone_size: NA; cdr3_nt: TGTGCCAGCAGCCCCCGTCCCCGCCAGGGTTGGGAGAACACTGAAGCTTTCTTT; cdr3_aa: CASSPRPRQGWENTEAFF
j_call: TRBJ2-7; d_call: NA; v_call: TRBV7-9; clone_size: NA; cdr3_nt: TGTGCCAGCAGCGCCCAGGGCTACGGTGCTTACGAGCAGTACTTC; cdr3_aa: CASSAQGYGAYEQYF
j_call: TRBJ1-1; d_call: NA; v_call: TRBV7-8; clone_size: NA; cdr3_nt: TGTGCCAGCAGCATCCAACAGGGACGTCGCGGCACTGAAGCTTTCTTT; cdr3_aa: CASSIQQGRRGTEAFF
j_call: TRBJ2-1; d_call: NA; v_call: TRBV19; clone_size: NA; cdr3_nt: TGTGCCAGTAGACCGGCAGGGCTCTCCTACAATGAGCAGTTCTTC; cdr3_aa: CASRPAGLSYNEQFF
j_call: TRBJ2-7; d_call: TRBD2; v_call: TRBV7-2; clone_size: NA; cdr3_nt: TGTGCCAGCAGCTACCTCGGACTAGCGGGGGGGTACGAGCAGTACTTC; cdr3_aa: CASSYLGLAGGYEQYF
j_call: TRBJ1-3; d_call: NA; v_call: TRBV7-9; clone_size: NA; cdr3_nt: TGTGCCAGCAGCCAACACAGCTCTGGAAACACCATATATTTT; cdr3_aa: CASSQHSSGNTIYF
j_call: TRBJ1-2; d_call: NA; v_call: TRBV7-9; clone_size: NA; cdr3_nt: TGTGCCAGCAGCCTGTTAGCGGATTTTAATGGCTACACCTTC; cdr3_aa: CASSLLADFNGYTF
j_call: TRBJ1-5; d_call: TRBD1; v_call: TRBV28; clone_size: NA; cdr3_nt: TGTGCCAGCAGCTTAACAGGGGCCTATAGCAATCAGCCCCAGCATTTT; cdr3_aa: CASSLTGAYSNQPQHF
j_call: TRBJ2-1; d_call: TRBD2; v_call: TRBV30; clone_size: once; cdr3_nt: TGTGCCTCGAATAGCGGGGGGACCTACAATGAGCAGTTCTTC; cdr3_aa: CASNSGGTYNEQFF
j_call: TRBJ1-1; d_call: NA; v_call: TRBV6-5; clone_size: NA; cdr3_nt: TGTGCCAGCAGCCGTACACGGGGGATAGGCACTGAAGCTTTCTTT; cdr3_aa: CASSRTRGIGTEAFF
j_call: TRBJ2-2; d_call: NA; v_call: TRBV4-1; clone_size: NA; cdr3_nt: TGCGCCAGCAGCCCTTTGTGGGCAGGAGGCACCGGGGAGCTGTTTTTT; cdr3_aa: CASSPLWAGGTGELFF
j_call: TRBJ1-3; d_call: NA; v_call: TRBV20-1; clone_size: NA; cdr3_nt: TGCAGTGCCCCAGCTGGAAACACCATATATTTT; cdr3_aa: CSAPAGNTIYF
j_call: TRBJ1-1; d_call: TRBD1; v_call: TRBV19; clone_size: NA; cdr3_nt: TGTGCCAGTAGTTGGGACAGGGGGCTGGCTGAAGCTTTCTTT; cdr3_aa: CASSWDRGLAEAFF